This T cell receptor beta chain was recovered during a study of control samples from healthy donors and cancer patients. The data were produced by immunoSEQ multiplex PCR, yet TCRdb's version contains in-frame clones alone and is incomplete. The sample's table shows fewer than 200,000 clones. V lost 1 base and J lost 2, with 10 bases in between. This CDR3 comprises 15 residues. Germline lookup yields CDR1 LGHNA and CDR2 YNFKEQ. The chain has TRBV4-2 and TRBJ2-3; either TRBD1 or TRBD2 may fit D (5 bases each). The sequencing input was blood. The sequence derives from a woman aged 30 to 39 in good health. The CDR3 loop reads CASSQALGTTDTQYF. CDR3 nucleotides: TGTGCCAGCAGCCAAGCACTAGGGACCACAGATACGCAGTATTTT.